Given below is one T cell receptor beta chain in context. Its antigen is unknown. Time point meaning: week 47, end of study. Doses consisted of 300 ug of mutant IDH1 20-mer peptide each, paired with topical imiquimod. The data stem from a study of a mutant IDH1 vaccine in newly diagnosed glioma. Looking at the study overall: Patients got radiotherapy, temozolomide, or both beforehand, and most got both.

V was shortened by 4 bases and J by 2 bases, with 13 bases between the two germline ends. The length of the CDR3 is 14 residues. Germline CDR1 and CDR2: SGHKS and YYEKEE (reference sequence). The assay was immunoSEQ multiplex PCR, and TCRdb's table has in-frame clones only and misses some. Here the sample spans roughly 34,000 clones, 80% to 85% being singletons. The sample was PBMCs, taken from a glioma patient whose treatment included an IDH1 peptide vaccine. The TCR originated in a man aged 25-45 years with glioma. This rearrangement joins TRBV5-5 to TRBJ2-7; D call uncertain. The CDR3 DNA is TGTGCCAGCAGCCCCCGGAACACAGCCTACGAGCAGTACTTC. This codes for CASSPRNTAYEQYF.